Each of the 21 T cell receptor beta chains below was sequenced from the same sample in a study of cytomegalovirus exposure and HLA in healthy donors. Vbeta (60) and Jbeta (13) primers were used in the PCR. Assay used: immunoSEQ multiplex PCR; TCRdb lists only in-frame clones, some missing. The table lists under 200,000 clones, 70% to 85% of them singletons. Sequencing was performed on PBMCs. The receptors shown here come from a woman aged 40-49 years in good health and CMV-seronegative.

This clone was picked up a small number of times. The CDR3: CASSQDRVSYNSPLHF. The CDR3 DNA reads TGCGCCAGCAGCCAAGACAGGGTGTCCTATAATTCACCCCTCCACTTT. The chain couples TRBV4-1 to TRBJ1-6, with a tentative D call TRBD1 (5 bases). Trimming left V 0 bases short and J 1 base short, with 7 bases between. CDR1 and CDR2 from the germline V gene are MGHRA and YSYEKL. The CDR3 covers 16 residues.

This chain links TRBV13 with TRBJ2-1; 8 nucleotides match TRBD2. V shed 2 bases, J shed 12 bases, and the junction held 3 bases outside the gene matches. CDR3 length: 12 residues. Germline-derived CDR1 and CDR2 are PRHDT and FYEKMQ (reference sequence). The CDR3 protein is CASSLYGGGQFF. CDR3 nucleotide sequence: TGTGCCAGCAGCTTATACGGGGGGGGGCAGTTCTTC.

As to this clone: A read error may produce the germline difference seen at one junction end. The chain carries TRBV9 and TRBJ1-5, with TRBD1 matching over 11 bases. Germline CDR1 and CDR2: SGDLS and YYNGEE. The CDR3 contains 16 residues. The CDR3 DNA is TGTGCCAACAGCCCCGGGACAGGGGGGATTGGGCAGCCCCAGCATTTT. It specifies CANSPGTGGIGQPQHF.

The V gene is TRBV9, the J gene TRBJ2-5, with TRBD2 identical over 7 bases. The CDR3 is made up of 15 amino acids. Germline lookup yields CDR1 SGDLS and CDR2 YYNGEE. V lost 0 bases to trimming and J lost 5 bases; unmatched junction nucleotides: 7. The CDR3 protein is CASSVGRESTETQYF. The CDR3 DNA reads TGTGCCAGCAGCGTAGGGCGGGAGAGCACGGAGACCCAGTACTTC.

Regarding this clone: The DNA is left out, because the CDR3 cannot be placed on it with certainty; the CDR3 is given as TCRdb lists it. V is TRBV19 and J is TRBJ1-5. Termini included, the CDR3 measures 14 amino acids. Looked up from germline, CDR1 is LNHDA and CDR2 is SQIVND (reference sequence). CDR3 residues: CASSPTTTTAPAFF.

The chain couples TRBV5-1 to TRBJ2-7; D is unresolved. The V and J ends lost 1 base and 1 base respectively, with 9 bases between them. Germline V gene sequence: CDR1 SGHRS, CDR2 YFSETQ. This CDR3 is 14 amino acids long. The CDR3 loop reads CASSLLGDSYEQYF. The CDR3 DNA reads TGCGCCAGCAGCTTGCTTGGAGATTCCTACGAGCAGTACTTC.

CDR3 sequence reads: CASPSQGRSGNTIYF. The DNA of the CDR3 is TGTGCCAGCCCCTCTCAGGGTAGGTCTGGAAACACCATATATTTT. The chain couples TRBV6-1 to TRBJ1-3; TRBD1 might be the D (5 bases). This CDR3 is built from 15 residues. Germline CDR1 MNHNS, CDR2 SASEGT. V lost 8 bases and J lost 1, with 15 bases in between.

The CDR3 protein is CASSLKRQGTSGGYTF. CDR3 bases: TGTGCCAGCAGCCTAAAAAGACAGGGGACGTCGGGTGGCTACACCTTC. This chain connects TRBV7-8 to TRBJ1-2, with 8 bases identical to TRBD1. CDR1 and CDR2 (germline): SGHVS, FQNEAQ. V lost 5 bases and J lost 7; bases outside the gene matches: 15. CDR3 length: 16 amino acids.

The rearrangement links TRBV6-1 to TRBJ1-6, with D perhaps TRBD1 (5 bases). CDR3 size: 14 residues. Looked up from germline, CDR1 is MNHNS and CDR2 is SASEGT. V was trimmed by 10 bases and J by 9 bases, leaving 19 bases between them. CDR3 nucleotides: TGTGCCATATCATCGGGGGGGGTACCTTCACCCCTCCACTTT. It specifies CAISSGGVPSPLHF.

V and J are TRBV7-9 and TRBJ2-3, with D tentatively TRBD2 (5 bases). Germline CDR1 and CDR2: SEHNR and FQNEAQ (reference sequence). The CDR3 covers 12 residues. Trimming cost V 4 bases and J 8 bases, with 10 bases left between them. The CDR3 spells CASSSSRGTQYF. The CDR3 region has the DNA TGTGCCAGCAGCTCGTCTCGGGGTACGCAGTATTTT.

V usage is TRBV7-2 and J usage is TRBJ2-7; maybe TRBD1 (5 bases). The CDR3 consists of 15 residues. The V gene lost 2 bases and the J gene lost 1 base, with 12 bases spanning the gap. Germline-derived CDR1 and CDR2 are SGHTA and FQGNSA. The CDR3 reads CASSLYPGPSYEQYF. The CDR3 nucleotides read TGTGCCAGCAGCTTATACCCAGGGCCTTCCTACGAGCAGTACTTC.

The chain recombines TRBV29-1 with TRBJ2-5; the match to TRBD1 covers 11 bases. J gave up 2 bases and V 6 bases, and 5 bases lay outside the gene matches. The length of the CDR3 is 14 residues. CDR1 and CDR2 from the germline V gene are SQVTM and ANQGSEA. The CDR3 bases are TGCAGCGTCGCGGGACAGGGGGGACAAGAGACCCAGTACTTC. Protein product: CSVAGQGGQETQYF.

This chain joins TRBV11-3 and TRBJ1-2, with D tentatively TRBD1 (6 bases). From germline, CDR1 is SGHNT and CDR2 YENEEA. The V end was cut by 4 bases, the J end by 6 bases, with 15 bases between. The CDR3 runs to 14 residues. The CDR3 here is CASSSLQGRDGYTF. In nucleotides, the CDR3 is TGTGCCAGCAGCTCTCTACAGGGTAGGGATGGCTACACCTTC.

The V and J genes are TRBV25-1 and TRBJ1-2; D is unclear. Trimming took 4 bases from V and 5 from J, leaving 14 bases between them. This CDR3 has 14 amino acids. The V gene's germline CDR1 is MGHDK and CDR2 SYGVNS. CDR3 coding DNA: TGTGCCAGCAGTGCCCGGGTGTCATCTTATGGCTACACCTTC. This codes for CASSARVSSYGYTF.

V is TRBV2 and J is TRBJ1-5; TRBD1 aligns across 7 bases. The CDR3 runs to 13 residues. J lost 10 bases, V lost 3 bases, and 6 bases had no gene match. Germline V CDR1 and CDR2: SNHLY, FYNNEI. The CDR3 bases are TGTGCCAGCAGTGACAGGGGGGTAGGACCCCAGCATTTT. Translating it yields CASSDRGVGPQHF.

This clone was found a few times. V usage is TRBV4-2 and J usage is TRBJ2-6; the D gene is possibly TRBD2 (6 bases). This CDR3 contains 18 residues. Trimming pared 0 bases from V and 2 bases from J, leaving 14 bases between. The germline CDR1 and CDR2 sequences are LGHNA and YNFKEQ. CDR3 residues: CASSQEAGALTGANVLTF. CDR3 sequence (DNA): TGTGCCAGCAGCCAAGAAGCGGGCGCCCTGACTGGGGCCAACGTCCTGACTTTC.

The V call is TRBV18, the J call TRBJ1-1, with TRBD1 as a possible D gene (6 bases). The CDR3 spans 17 residues. Germline V gene lookup returns CDR1 KGHSH and CDR2 LQKENI. Trimming pared 1 base from V and 5 bases from J, leaving 20 bases between. The DNA of the CDR3 is TGTGCCAGCTCACCACGCGGTCCGAACACAGGGTTTACTGAAGCTTTCTTT. It translates to CASSPRGPNTGFTEAFF.

This clone occurred a few times. The chain recombines TRBV9 with TRBJ2-1, with TRBD2 identical over 9 bases. J gave up 9 bases and V 0 bases, and 4 bases lay outside the gene matches. Germline V CDR1 and CDR2: SGDLS, YYNGEE. CDR3 length: 14 amino acids. The CDR3: CASSVVREGGEQFF. The CDR3 coding sequence is TGTGCCAGCAGCGTAGTGCGGGAGGGGGGTGAGCAGTTCTTC.

V and J are TRBV30 and TRBJ1-4, with TRBD1 as a possible D gene (6 bases). This CDR3 contains 15 residues. CDR1 GTSNPN and CDR2 SVGIG come from the germline V gene (reference sequence). V was clipped by 3 bases and J by 2 bases, with 13 bases between them. This chain's CDR3 is CAWSTGRVTNEKLFF. The CDR3 region has the DNA TGTGCCTGGAGCACAGGGCGGGTTACTAATGAAAAACTGTTTTTT.

There are a few counts of this clone. The chain is built from TRBV5-1 and TRBJ2-1; TRBD2 matches at 10 bases. CDR3 size: 15 residues. The germline gives CDR1 SGHRS, CDR2 YFSETQ. With V trimmed by 0 bases and J by 9 bases, 6 bases remained unmatched. The CDR3 nucleotides read TGCGCCAGCAGCTTGGGTCTAGCGGGAGACTCTGAGCAGTTCTTC. Translating gives CASSLGLAGDSEQFF.

The chain uses TRBV30 and TRBJ1-3, with TRBD1 matching 12 bases. The CDR3 spans 16 residues. Germline V gene sequence: CDR1 GTSNPN, CDR2 SVGIG (reference sequence). The V gene end was trimmed by 3 bases and the J gene end by 4 bases; junction bases not matched to a gene: 7. CDR3 sequence (DNA): TGTGCCTGGAGGGGGGGGACAGGGGGCGAAGGAAACACCATATATTTT. This translates into CAWRGGTGGEGNTIYF.